The TCR beta chain described here comes from a study of blood T cell repertoires in COVID-19. This clone was observed a single time. Authors' analysis steps: Nucleated cell counts were estimated from reference gene primer amplification. Generated by immunoSEQ multiplex PCR, the TCRdb table keeps only in-frame clones and is missing some. D and trimming were read from the DNA, whereas the V and J calls and clone size are those reported in that table. The sample contains some 260,000 clones, approximately 84% of which appear only once. Before being deemed recovered, Cohort 3 donors had two negative PCRs, clearance, or symptom resolution. Trimming cost V 2 bases and J 0 bases, with 8 bases left between them. The CDR3 length is 15 residues. Per germline, CDR1 MNHEY and CDR2 SVGEGT.

This sequence was found in a man aged 35-49 years who had recovered from COVID-19. Specimen: PBMCs or T cells enriched from blood (not recorded which). V is TRBV6-2 or TRBV6-3 and J is TRBJ2-1; D unresolved. The CDR3 region has the DNA TGTGCCAGCAGTTACAGCGCGAGCTCCTACAATGAGCAGTTCTTC. This translates into CASSYSASSYNEQFF.